The 30 T cell receptor beta chains below all came from one sample that was sequenced in a study of Graves' ophthalmopathy and Graves' hyperthyroidism. Amplification from RNA transcripts yielded the TCR beta CDR3 regions. An opening RT-PCR round employed HTBI primers and preceded a second-round multiplex PCR. TCRdb reprocessed the multiplex PCR reads with MiXCR, giving one entry per CDR3 protein. This table holds 300,000 to 500,000 distinct CDR3 sequences, approximately 15% found once. The sequenced material came from peripheral blood. These receptors were taken from a young woman with stable Graves' hyperthyroidism.

Ten or more counts support this clonotype. The chain combines TRBV20-1 with TRBJ1-3, with 10 bases that match TRBD1. CDR3 length equals 12 residues. Unmatched junction bases numbered 4, after V lost 6 bases and J lost 8 bases. Germline CDR1 DFQATT, CDR2 SNEGSKA (reference sequence). The CDR3 DNA reads as TGCAGTGCCTTAGGACAGGGGGACACCATATATTTT. Its translation: CSALGQGDTIYF.

This clonotype was picked up a small number of times. The V gene is TRBV7-3, the J gene TRBJ1-2; no clear D. The CDR3 totals 15 residues. V was trimmed by 5 bases and J by 8 bases, leaving 21 bases between them. Germline V gene data show CDR1 as SGHTA and CDR2 as FQGTGA. For the CDR3, the DNA is TGTGCCAGCAGCCCGAAACCTTATGGGATAGGGGGCTACACCTTC. Its translation: CASSPKPYGIGGYTF.

This clonotype came up many times. The chain is built from TRBV7-3 and TRBJ2-2; no firm D call. The CDR3 has 13 residues. With 5 bases removed from V and 6 bases from J, the gap between germline ends came to 10 bases. Germline V gives CDR1 SGHTA, CDR2 FQGTGA. In DNA form, the CDR3 reads TGTGCCAGCAGCGGGATGGTGCCCGGGGAGCTGTTTTTT. Amino acid sequence: CASSGMVPGELFF.

This clonotype was counted ten times or more. The germline gene is not matched at one end of the junction; a read error may be the cause. CDR3 DNA sequence: TGTGCCAGCAGTTTAGGTCTAGCTGGGATCATTAAGTACTTC. Amino acid sequence: CASSLGLAGIIKYF. The chain uses TRBV12-3 or TRBV12-4 and TRBJ2-4, with D perhaps matching TRBD2 (5 bases). The CDR3 extends over 14 amino acids.

V is TRBV6-2 or TRBV6-3 and J is TRBJ2-5; unclear D gene. The CDR3 loop spans 13 amino acids. The V end lost 7 bases, the J end lost 4 bases, and 13 bases lay between the germline ends. Germline V lookup: CDR1 MNHEY, CDR2 SVGEGT. CDR3 sequence reads: CASTAFTGETQYF. The CDR3 region has the DNA TGTGCCAGCACCGCCTTCACTGGAGAGACCCAGTACTTC.

This clonotype was recorded many times. The J gene is TRBJ1-1, the V gene TRBV12-3 or TRBV12-4, with TRBD1 matching over 8 bases. This CDR3 region has 16 residues. The V segment lost 2 bases and the J segment 6 bases; nucleotides outside the gene matches: 11. DNA for the CDR3: TGTGCCAGCAGTTTACAGAGAGGACAGGGTTCCGCTGAAGCTTTCTTT. Amino acid sequence: CASSLQRGQGSAEAFF.

This clonotype was detected only a few times. The V and J genes are TRBV4-1 and TRBJ2-7; D call uncertain. Germline lookup yields CDR1 MGHRA and CDR2 YSYEKL. With 1 base removed from V and 4 bases from J, the gap between germline ends came to 14 bases. The CDR3 is made up of 15 amino acids. CDR3 residues: CASSQVQRDTYEQYF. Here the CDR3 DNA reads TGCGCCAGCAGCCAAGTTCAGAGAGACACTTACGAGCAGTACTTC.

In this sample, this clonotype turned up many times. With a much larger clone just one base away, this may be a read error. The chain carries TRBV6-1 and TRBJ1-5; 7 bases align to TRBD1. This CDR3 contains 13 residues. Germline CDR1 and CDR2: MNHNS and SASEGT. Losses at the gene ends were 6 bases for V and 4 bases for J; bases not matched to a gene: 3. The CDR3 sequence: CASSGTVNQPQHF. The CDR3 DNA reads as TGTGCCAGCAGCGGGACAGTTAATCAGCCCCAGCATTTT.

This clonotype has ten or more counts. V is TRBV29-1 and J is TRBJ1-2; D might be TRBD1 (6 bases). The germline V gene encodes CDR1 SQVTM and CDR2 ANQGSEA. With 0 bases removed from V and 5 bases from J, the gap between germline ends came to 10 bases. The CDR3 sequence is 13 residues long. CDR3 amino acids: CSVEEMQGYGYTF. CDR3 coding DNA: TGCAGCGTTGAAGAGATGCAGGGGTATGGCTACACCTTC.

V is TRBV7-3 and J is TRBJ2-7; TRBD2 is a possible D gene (5 bases). Germline V gene lookup returns CDR1 SGHTA and CDR2 FQGTGA. The ends were cut back, 6 bases at V and 3 bases at J, with 12 bases in the middle. CDR3 length: 13 amino acids. CDR3 sequence: CASSLLTNYEQYF. In DNA, the CDR3 is TGTGCCAGCAGTCTCCTGACTAACTACGAGCAGTACTTC.

The chain recombines TRBV11-2 with TRBJ1-1; D not certain. Looked up from germline, CDR1 is SGHAT and CDR2 is FQNNGV. The CDR3 is 15 amino acids. Trimming took 0 bases from V and 4 from J, leaving 12 bases between them. CDR3 residues: CASSLDNPGPTEAFF. CDR3 bases: TGTGCCAGCAGCTTAGATAATCCAGGACCCACTGAAGCTTTCTTT.

This clonotype showed up many times. The V and J genes are TRBV12-3 or TRBV12-4 and TRBJ2-5; 10 positions match TRBD1. The length of the CDR3 is 14 residues. V shed 6 bases, J shed 5 bases, and the junction held 6 bases outside the gene matches. This CDR3 is CASRTDRGTETQYF. CDR3 DNA: TGTGCCAGCAGAACGGACAGGGGGACTGAGACCCAGTACTTC.

The V gene is TRBV12-5, the J gene TRBJ1-5; 12 bases line up with TRBD1. Trimming cost V 1 base and J 7 bases; bases outside gene matches: 8. The CDR3 is made up of 17 amino acids. Germline V gene sequence: CDR1 LGHNT, CDR2 FRNRAP. The CDR3 protein is CASGLAGTGGLGQPQHF. The CDR3 nucleotides read TGTGCTAGTGGTTTGGCCGGGACAGGGGGCTTGGGACAGCCCCAGCATTTT.

This clonotype was observed many times. Compared with germline, one end of the junction differs, possibly owing to a read error. The V call is TRBV2, the J call TRBJ2-3, with 7 bases matching TRBD1. The germline V gene encodes CDR1 SNHLY and CDR2 FYNNEI. The CDR3 contains 12 residues. The CDR3 nucleotides are TGTGCCAGCAGCAAAGGGACAGAAACGCAGTATTTT. Its translation is CASSKGTETQYF.

The J gene is TRBJ2-7, the V gene TRBV27; 8 bases map to TRBD2. Losses at the gene ends were 5 bases for V and 3 bases for J; bases not matched to a gene: 6. CDR3 size: 14 residues. Germline V gene data show CDR1 as MNHEY and CDR2 as SMNVEV (reference sequence). In DNA form, the CDR3 reads TGTGCCAGCAGTACCCGGACTAGCAGCTACGAGCAGTACTTC. It translates to CASSTRTSSYEQYF.

In the case of this clonotype: Since the CDR3 does not end with the conserved phenylalanine or tryptophan, this likely comes from a read error. The limits of the CDR3 on the DNA are not certain, so only TCRdb's listed CDR3 is given. This chain links TRBV6-2 or TRBV6-3 with TRBJ2-2; the table calls TRBD1, which could not be checked here. With termini counted, the CDR3 has 15 amino acids. Germline-derived CDR1 and CDR2 are MNHEY and SVGEGT. The CDR3 is CASRAWGPNTGELCL.

This clonotype was counted ten times or more. The chain has TRBV14 and TRBJ1-2; possibly TRBD1 for D (5 bases). This CDR3 is 13 amino acids long. Germline CDR1 reads SGHDN; CDR2 reads FVKESK. V was cut by 1 base and J by 8 bases, with 11 bases left in between. The CDR3 region has the DNA TGTGCCAGCAGCCAAGTCCCGGGGCAAGGCTACACCTTC. As protein: CASSQVPGQGYTF.

As to this clonotype: An end of the junction differs from the germline gene, which may be a read error. The V and J genes are TRBV7-2 and TRBJ2-5; D unresolved. The germline gives CDR1 SGHTA, CDR2 FQGNSA. CDR3 size: 14 residues. The CDR3 region is CASSLVAYQVTQYF. The CDR3, as DNA: TGTGCCAGCAGCCTCGTAGCCTACCAAGTGACCCAGTACTTC.

Regarding this clonotype: A read error may account for a junction end that differs from germline. This chain joins TRBV7-7 and TRBJ2-2, with D possibly being TRBD2 (6 bases). This CDR3 spans 14 amino acids. Germline CDR1 reads SSHAT; CDR2 reads FNYEAQ (reference sequence). The CDR3 protein is CASSYRGSPGELFF. The CDR3, as DNA: TGTGCTAGCAGCTACCGGGGGTCTCCCGGGGAGCTGTTTTTT. Using reference TRBV7-7 and TRBJ2-2 for the parts outside the CDR3, the full variable domain is GAGVSQSPRYKVTKRGQDVTLRCDPISSHATLYWYQQALGQGPEFLTYFNYEAQPDKSGLPSDRFSAERPEGSISTLTIQRTEQRDSAMYRCASSYRGSPGELFFGEGSRLTVL.

This clonotype has more than one count but fewer than ten. The CDR3 nucleotides read TGTGCCAGCAGCTTAGGGTTCCAGGGGGCAACCTTCTACGAGCAGTACTTC. It translates to CASSLGFQGATFYEQYF. The chain joins TRBV11-2 to TRBJ2-7, with 8 bases that match TRBD1. The germline V gene has CDR1 SGHAT and CDR2 FQNNGV. CDR3 length: 17 residues. V was pared by 1 base and J by 3 bases, with 11 bases of the junction left unmatched.

This clonotype was counted ten times or more. The rearrangement uses TRBV7-6 and TRBJ2-5; 9 bases are a match to TRBD1. This CDR3 contains 15 residues. The V gene end was trimmed by 8 bases and the J gene end by 2 bases; junction bases not matched to a gene: 9. Per the germline V gene, CDR1 is SGHVS and CDR2 is FNYEAQ. The CDR3 nucleotides read TGTGCCAGCTCCACAGGGGGCACGTGGCAAGAGACCCAGTACTTC. It is translated as CASSTGGTWQETQYF.

The table lists this clonotype with many counts. The rearrangement links TRBV12-3 or TRBV12-4 to TRBJ1-1, with D hard to call. Trimming took 6 bases from V and 10 from J, leaving 6 bases between them. The CDR3 contains 9 residues. The CDR3 DNA sequence: TGTGCCAGCAGACCAGGAGCTTTCTTT. Its protein is CASRPGAFF.

The genes are TRBV6-1 and TRBJ1-2; D uncertain. The V and J ends lost 8 bases and 7 bases respectively, with 20 bases between them. From germline, CDR1 is MNHNS and CDR2 SASEGT. This CDR3 region has 14 residues. The CDR3 DNA follows: TGTGCCAGCGAACTTACCAGAGGGCGACGTGGCTACACCTTC. Translated, it gives CASELTRGRRGYTF.

This clonotype was detected ten times or more. The chain uses TRBV7-6 and TRBJ1-2; 12 bases map to TRBD1. CDR3 length equals 15 residues. With 2 bases clipped from V and 6 bases from J, the junction kept 4 bases outside the gene matches. Germline CDR1 and CDR2: SGHVS and FNYEAQ. In DNA form, the CDR3 reads TGTGCCAGCAGCTTACCGGGACAGGGGGCAAATGGCTACACCTTC. It specifies CASSLPGQGANGYTF.

As concerns this clonotype: Compared with germline, one end of the junction differs, possibly owing to a read error. This chain uses TRBV20-1 with TRBJ2-4, with D uncertain. CDR3 size: 13 residues. In germline, CDR1 is DFQATT, CDR2 SNEGSKA (reference sequence). This CDR3 is CSALGRPKNIKYF. Here the CDR3 DNA reads TGCAGTGCCCTGGGAAGGCCTAAAAACATTAAGTACTTC.

As to this clonotype: This may stem from a read error, because a much larger clone lies one nucleotide away. The genes are TRBV24-1 and TRBJ2-4; D is possibly TRBD2 (6 bases). Germline CDR1 and CDR2: KGHDR and SFDVKD. The CDR3 is made up of 16 amino acids. CDR3 bases: TGTGCCACCAGACCGGAGGGAGTAGGAGCCAATAACATTCAGTACTTC. Its protein is CATRPEGVGANNIQYF.

This clonotype came up many times. The chain joins TRBV5-1 to TRBJ2-7; the D gene is possibly TRBD1 (5 bases). V was pared by 4 bases and J by 3 bases, with 11 bases between. The length of the CDR3 is 13 residues. In germline, CDR1 is SGHRS, CDR2 YFSETQ. The CDR3 coding sequence is TGCGCCAGCAGCCGTGGACAAAACTACGAGCAGTACTTC. Translating gives CASSRGQNYEQYF.

The V call is TRBV6-5, the J call TRBJ1-2; maybe TRBD1 (6 bases). V was trimmed by 4 bases and J by 4 bases, leaving 13 bases between them. Germline V gene sequence: CDR1 MNHEY, CDR2 SVGAGI. The CDR3 covers 14 residues. DNA of the CDR3: TGTGCCAGCAGTTCCCTTGGACAGCTCTATGGCTACACCTTC. It yields the protein CASSSLGQLYGYTF.

This rearrangement joins TRBV7-6 to TRBJ2-7; possible D gene TRBD2, 5 bases. Looked up from germline, CDR1 is SGHVS and CDR2 is FNYEAQ. CDR3 length: 13 residues. Trimming removed 3 bases at V and 6 bases at J, with 12 bases between. CDR3 residues: CASSLSGDGEQYF. In nucleotides, the CDR3 is TGTGCCAGCAGCTTGTCCGGGGATGGCGAGCAGTACTTC.

The chain recombines TRBV2 with TRBJ1-1, with a tentative D call TRBD1 (5 bases). The CDR3 contains 18 residues. The germline V and J ends were trimmed by 7 bases and 0 bases, with 24 bases remaining between them. Germline V gene data show CDR1 as SNHLY and CDR2 as FYNNEI. The CDR3 bases are TGTGCCAGCATTATGAGCTCGGGGACCGGGGAGCTGAACACTGAAGCTTTCTTT. Protein: CASIMSSGTGELNTEAFF.